Here is one TCR beta chain with its context. Its antigen remains unknown. With survey level as its setting, the immunoSEQ assay was v3.0. TCRdb keeps only in-frame clones here, not all; method: immunoSEQ multiplex PCR. The sample comprises about 24,000 clones, 81% of which are singletons, and 16% rests with the top ten. This entry comes from a study of long-term antiretroviral therapy in people with HIV. Study-level results: In HIV, the repertoires covered a tighter span of CDR3 lengths than in controls. Relative to transplant donor controls, diversity remained lower despite increasing after ART. Samples were collected from the mid-2000s to the late 2010s under possibly less effective ART regimens.

Samples held about 0.95-11 million cryopreserved PBMC before DNA extraction. Trimming took off 0 bases at V and 4 bases at J, with 12 bases between the two ends. CDR1 is MNHEY, CDR2 SMNVEV, per germline (reference sequence). CDR3 length equals 15 residues. V gene TRBV27 combines with J gene TRBJ1-1; D is uncertain. This receptor was identified in a woman aged 18-29 years with HIV. The source material was unsorted PBMCs, sampled at the start of antiretroviral therapy, before treatment. CDR3 loop: CASSLSPGMGTEAFF. In DNA, the CDR3 is TGTGCCAGCAGTTTATCGCCGGGCATGGGCACTGAAGCTTTCTTT.